This T cell receptor beta chain comes out of a study of T cell responses to AZD1222 COVID-19 vaccine. Measured with immunoSEQ multiplex PCR; TCRdb has only the in-frame clones, and not every one. In the table there are over 60,000 clones, 70% to 80% of which are singletons. V lost 7 bases and J lost 1; bases outside the gene matches: 10. CDR1 and CDR2 from the germline V gene are MDHEN and SYDVKM. The CDR3 has 16 amino acids. Overall study results and limits: Spike was spanned by vaccine-associated CD4 TCRs, with dominance at 160-218 and 743-854. The donor cohort was predominantly white British with a female majority, and clonal diversity may have been underestimated. Repertoire sampling occurred only after the peak T cell response. Nearly half of spike-specific TCRs reportedly target variant regions that are unmutated in the B.1.351 and B.1.1.7 variants.

Turning to this clone: Its target is unknown.

The chain recombines TRBV28 with TRBJ1-3, with 7 nucleotides matching TRBD1. This specimen was peripheral blood, taken on day 0 of MenACWY control vaccination. This clonotype was obtained from an adult in good health. CDR3 sequence reads: CASTLGQRWSGNTIYF. The CDR3, as DNA: TGTGCCAGCACCCTGGGACAGAGGTGGTCTGGAAACACCATATATTTT. The full variable domain, with the rest looked up from reference TRBV28 and TRBJ1-3, is DVKVTQSSRYLVKRTGEKVFLECVQDMDHENMFWYRQDPGLGLRLIYFSYDVKMKEKGDIPEGYSVSREKKERFSLILESASTNQTSMYLCASTLGQRWSGNTIYFGEGSWLTVV.